A selection of T cell receptor beta chains follows, all from one sample in a study of a mutant IDH1 vaccine in newly diagnosed glioma. Sequencing was performed with immunoSEQ multiplex PCR; in TCRdb, only in-frame clones are kept and a portion is missing. The repertoire holds roughly 41,000 clones, with roughly 89% as singletons. This material consisted of PBMCs, taken from a glioma patient treated with radiotherapy, temozolomide or both. All receptors derive from a man aged 18-30 years with glioma. CDR3s include the opening cysteine and the closing phenylalanine or tryptophan. A D gene is named only where the DNA matches it firmly. A clone size is listed for some rows: how often the clone was seen (once, few, many), or a class if it is expanded.

size: -
length: 11
V: TRBV20-1
J: TRBJ2-5
D: -
CDR3: CSALYQETQYF
DNA: TGCAGTGCCTTGTACCAAGAGACCCAGTACTTC

size: -
length: 13
V: TRBV29-1
J: TRBJ2-3
D: TRBD1
CDR3: CSFLRDRGDTQYF
DNA: TGCAGCTTCCTGCGGGACAGGGGAGATACGCAGTATTTT

size: -
length: 14
V: TRBV6-4
J: TRBJ1-6
D: -
CDR3: CASSEGPGGSPLHF
DNA: TGTGCCAGCAGTGAAGGCCCGGGGGGATCACCCCTCCACTTT

size: -
length: 14
V: TRBV28
J: TRBJ1-1
D: -
CDR3: CASSFQGGNTEAFF
DNA: TGTGCCAGCAGTTTCCAAGGGGGGAACACTGAAGCTTTCTTT

size: -
length: 15
V: TRBV7-6
J: TRBJ1-2
D: -
CDR3: CASSTGPDGSYGYTF
DNA: TGTGCCAGCAGCACCGGACCGGATGGAAGCTATGGCTACACCTTC

size: -
length: 14
V: TRBV2
J: TRBJ1-2
D: TRBD1
CDR3: CASSLTDRDYGYTF
DNA: TGTGCCAGCAGTCTCACGGACAGGGACTATGGCTACACCTTC

size: once
length: 18
V: TRBV7-2
J: TRBJ2-2
D: -
CDR3: CASSAQIRGAGNTGELFF
DNA: TGTGCCAGCAGCGCGCAAATCCGGGGGGCTGGGAACACCGGGGAGCTGTTTTTT

size: -
length: 16
V: TRBV4-2
J: TRBJ2-1
D: -
CDR3: CASSQEPTFSYNEQFF
DNA: TGTGCCAGCAGCCAAGAGCCGACTTTCTCCTACAATGAGCAGTTCTTC

size: -
length: 14
V: TRBV10-3
J: TRBJ2-7
D: TRBD2
CDR3: CAISLAGGPYEQYF
DNA: TGTGCCATCAGCCTAGCGGGAGGGCCCTACGAGCAGTACTTC

size: -
length: 16
V: TRBV19
J: TRBJ1-4
D: -
CDR3: CASSIRQISANEKLFF
DNA: TGTGCCAGTAGTATTCGGCAGATTTCCGCTAATGAAAAACTGTTTTTT

size: -
length: 15
V: TRBV2
J: TRBJ2-1
D: TRBD1
CDR3: CASSVRTGGRNEQFF
DNA: TGTGCCAGCAGTGTCAGGACAGGGGGAAGGAATGAGCAGTTCTTC

size: -
length: 12
V: TRBV29-1
J: TRBJ2-7
D: -
CDR3: CSIKNRSYEQYF
DNA: TGCAGCATTAAGAACCGCTCCTACGAGCAGTACTTC

size: -
length: 16
V: TRBV7-2
J: TRBJ1-1
D: -
CDR3: CASSLDGQLMNTEAFF
DNA: TGTGCCAGCAGCTTAGATGGGCAGCTTATGAACACTGAAGCTTTCTTT

size: -
length: 14
V: TRBV6-6
J: TRBJ2-2
D: TRBD2
CDR3: CASLGLASSGELFF
DNA: TGTGCCAGCTTGGGACTAGCGTCTTCCGGGGAGCTGTTTTTT

size: -
length: 15
V: TRBV5-4
J: TRBJ2-1
D: TRBD1
CDR3: CASSDGTDSYNEQFF
DNA: TGTGCCAGCAGCGACGGGACAGACTCCTACAATGAGCAGTTCTTC

size: -
length: 13
V: TRBV6-1
J: TRBJ2-3
D: -
CDR3: CASRRGKGDTQYF
DNA: TGTGCCAGCCGCAGGGGAAAGGGAGATACGCAGTATTTT

size: -
length: 11
V: TRBV6-6
J: TRBJ2-5
D: -
CDR3: CASSSSIFQYF
DNA: TGTGCCAGCAGTTCCTCCATCTTTCAGTACTTC

size: once
length: 12
V: TRBV6-6
J: TRBJ1-4
D: TRBD1
CDR3: CATGQGYEKLFF
DNA: TGTGCCACCGGACAGGGCTATGAAAAACTGTTTTTT

size: -
length: 14
V: TRBV10-1
J: TRBJ2-7
D: TRBD1
CDR3: CASSEGTAYYEQYF
DNA: TGCGCCAGCAGTGAGGGGACAGCTTACTACGAGCAGTACTTC

size: -
length: 14
V: TRBV13
J: TRBJ2-5
D: TRBD2
CDR3: CASSDSGGVETQYF
DNA: TGTGCCAGCAGCGATTCGGGGGGGGTGGAGACCCAGTACTTC

size: -
length: 13
V: TRBV30
J: TRBJ2-1
D: -
CDR3: CAWSITLGNEQFF
DNA: TGTGCCTGGAGTATTACACTAGGGAATGAGCAGTTCTTC

size: few
length: 12
V: TRBV19
J: TRBJ1-1
D: -
CDR3: CASRFRDGAAFF
DNA: TGTGCCAGTCGATTTCGGGACGGAGCAGCTTTCTTT

size: -
length: 14
V: TRBV7-2
J: TRBJ2-7
D: -
CDR3: CASSMQTGSYEQYF
DNA: TGTGCCAGCAGCATGCAGACGGGCTCCTACGAGCAGTACTTC

size: -
length: 12
V: TRBV30
J: TRBJ1-3
D: -
CDR3: CAWSSSGNTIYF
DNA: TGTGCCTGGTCGAGCTCTGGAAACACCATATATTTT

size: -
length: 16
V: TRBV5-1
J: TRBJ2-5
D: -
CDR3: CASSQTTRATGETQYF
DNA: TGCGCCAGCAGCCAGACGACCCGGGCAACGGGGGAGACCCAGTACTTC

size: -
length: 14
V: TRBV7-2
J: TRBJ2-7
D: -
CDR3: CASSFFDSSYEQYF
DNA: TGTGCCAGCAGCTTCTTCGACAGCTCCTACGAGCAGTACTTC

size: -
length: 15
V: TRBV4-2
J: TRBJ1-2
D: -
CDR3: CASSRGDGANYGYTF
DNA: TGTGCCAGCAGTCGGGGGGACGGAGCTAACTATGGCTACACCTTC

size: -
length: 15
V: TRBV30
J: TRBJ2-2
D: TRBD1
CDR3: CAFRGLDANTGELFF
DNA: TGTGCCTTCAGGGGGCTCGACGCGAACACCGGGGAGCTGTTTTTT

size: -
length: 17
V: TRBV4-3
J: TRBJ1-1
D: TRBD1
CDR3: CASSQDLPGGWGTEAFF
DNA: TGCGCCAGCAGCCAAGACCTGCCAGGGGGATGGGGGACTGAAGCTTTCTTT

size: -
length: 12
V: TRBV7-9
J: TRBJ2-7
D: -
CDR3: CASSLVGNEQYF
DNA: TGTGCCAGCAGCTTAGTGGGGAACGAGCAGTACTTC

size: -
length: 14
V: TRBV25-1
J: TRBJ1-6
D: -
CDR3: CASSYHRENSPLHF
DNA: TGTGCCAGCAGTTATCACAGGGAGAATTCACCCCTCCACTTT

size: -
length: 16
V: TRBV7-3
J: TRBJ2-1
D: TRBD2
CDR3: CASSLTSGGGRTKQFF
DNA: TGTGCCAGCAGCTTAACCTCCGGTGGCGGGAGGACAAAGCAGTTCTTC

size: -
length: 13
V: TRBV4-2
J: TRBJ1-2
D: -
CDR3: CASSPTKNYGYTF
DNA: TGTGCCAGCAGCCCTACGAAGAACTATGGCTACACCTTC

size: few
length: 13
V: TRBV6-1
J: TRBJ1-5
D: TRBD1
CDR3: CASRMAGGSPQHF
DNA: TGTGCCAGCCGGATGGCAGGGGGGAGTCCCCAGCATTTT

size: -
length: 11
V: TRBV20-1
J: TRBJ1-1
D: -
CDR3: CSGRGNTEAFF
DNA: TGCAGTGGAAGGGGGAACACTGAAGCTTTCTTT

size: -
length: 13
V: TRBV7-2
J: TRBJ2-1
D: -
CDR3: CASTESSYNEQFF
DNA: TGTGCCAGCACAGAGTCCTCCTACAATGAGCAGTTCTTC

size: once
length: 17
V: TRBV27
J: TRBJ2-1
D: -
CDR3: CASSPLPSGSSYNEQFF
DNA: TGTGCCAGCAGTCCCCTCCCAAGCGGAAGCTCCTACAATGAGCAGTTCTTC

size: few
length: 12
V: TRBV10-3
J: TRBJ1-4
D: -
CDR3: CATRRGDEKLFF
DNA: TGTGCCACCAGAAGGGGGGATGAAAAACTGTTTTTT

size: -
length: 14
V: TRBV7-2
J: TRBJ1-2
D: -
CDR3: CASSLEPLWKGYTF
DNA: TGTGCCAGCAGCTTAGAGCCGTTATGGAAGGGCTACACCTTC

size: medium-sized
length: 15
V: TRBV10-3
J: TRBJ1-1
D: TRBD1
CDR3: CAISGQGAGGTEAFF
DNA: TGTGCCATCAGCGGACAGGGGGCCGGGGGCACTGAAGCTTTCTTT

size: -
length: 17
V: TRBV4-2
J: TRBJ2-1
D: TRBD2
CDR3: CASSLAGTSGRDNEQFF
DNA: TGTGCCAGCAGCTTAGCGGGGACTAGCGGGAGGGACAATGAGCAGTTCTTC